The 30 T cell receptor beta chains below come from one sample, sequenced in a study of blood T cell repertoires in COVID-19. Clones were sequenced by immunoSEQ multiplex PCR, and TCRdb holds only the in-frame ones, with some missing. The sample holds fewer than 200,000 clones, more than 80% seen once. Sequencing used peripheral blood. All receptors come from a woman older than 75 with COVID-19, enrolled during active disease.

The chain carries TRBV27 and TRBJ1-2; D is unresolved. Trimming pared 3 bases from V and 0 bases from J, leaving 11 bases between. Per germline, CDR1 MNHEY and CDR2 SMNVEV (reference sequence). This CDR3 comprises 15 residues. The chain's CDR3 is CASSLEGFPNYGYTF. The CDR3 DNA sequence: TGTGCCAGCAGTTTGGAGGGATTCCCTAACTATGGCTACACCTTC.

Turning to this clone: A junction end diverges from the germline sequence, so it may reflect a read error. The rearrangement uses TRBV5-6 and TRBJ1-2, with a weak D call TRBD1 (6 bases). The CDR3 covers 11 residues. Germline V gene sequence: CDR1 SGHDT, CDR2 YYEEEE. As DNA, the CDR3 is TGTGCCAGCAGCTCAGGTGGACAGATCTTCTTC. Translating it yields CASSSGGQIFF.

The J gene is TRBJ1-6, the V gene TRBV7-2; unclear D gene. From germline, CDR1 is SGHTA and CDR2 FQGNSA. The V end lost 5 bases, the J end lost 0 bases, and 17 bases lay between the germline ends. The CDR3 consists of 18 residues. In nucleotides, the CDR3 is TGTGCCAGCAGCGAGGCAGATTTTGGGAGCTCCTATAATTCACCCCTCCACTTT. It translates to CASSEADFGSSYNSPLHF.

CDR3 protein: CASSFTRTDYYNEQFF. Here the CDR3 DNA reads TGTGCCAGCAGCTTCACGAGGACAGACTACTACAATGAGCAGTTCTTC. The rearrangement links TRBV11-2 to TRBJ2-1, with a possible D match to TRBD1 (6 bases). There are 16 residues in the CDR3. Germline assignment: CDR1 SGHAT and CDR2 FQNNGV. The ends were cut back, 3 bases at V and 3 bases at J, with 15 bases in the middle.

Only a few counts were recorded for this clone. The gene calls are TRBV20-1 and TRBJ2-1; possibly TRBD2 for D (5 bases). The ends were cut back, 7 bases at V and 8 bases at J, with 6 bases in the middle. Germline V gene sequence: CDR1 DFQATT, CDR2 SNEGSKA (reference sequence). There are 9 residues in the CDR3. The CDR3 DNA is TGCAGTGTCGGGGATGAGCAGTTCTTC. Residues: CSVGDEQFF.

For the CDR3, the DNA is TGTGCCAGTAGTAGGGACAGGGGATATCAGCCCCAGCATTTT. Translating it yields CASSRDRGYQPQHF. V is TRBV19 and J is TRBJ1-5, with 10 bases fitting TRBD1. The junction had 2 bases not matched to a gene; V was cut back by 4 bases and J by 5 bases. The germline CDR1 and CDR2 sequences are LNHDA and SQIVND (reference sequence). The CDR3 has 14 residues.

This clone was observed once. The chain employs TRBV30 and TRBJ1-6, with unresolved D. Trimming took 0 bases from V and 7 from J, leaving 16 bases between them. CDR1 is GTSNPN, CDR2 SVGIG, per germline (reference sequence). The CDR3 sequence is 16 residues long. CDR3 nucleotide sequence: TGTGCCTGGAGTGTACGGGGTACGGCGCCCAATTCACCCCTCCACTTT. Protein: CAWSVRGTAPNSPLHF.

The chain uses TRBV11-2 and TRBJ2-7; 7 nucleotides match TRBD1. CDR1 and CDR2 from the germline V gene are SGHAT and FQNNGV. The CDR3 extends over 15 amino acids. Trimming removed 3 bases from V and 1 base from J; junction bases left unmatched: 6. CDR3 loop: CASSFLQGSSYEQYF. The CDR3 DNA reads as TGTGCCAGCAGCTTCCTACAGGGGTCGTCCTACGAGCAGTACTTC.

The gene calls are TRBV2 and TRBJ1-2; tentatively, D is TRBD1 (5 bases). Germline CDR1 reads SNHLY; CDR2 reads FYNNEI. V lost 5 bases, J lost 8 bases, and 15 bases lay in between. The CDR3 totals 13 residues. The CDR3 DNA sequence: TGTGCCAGCAGTATCGGGGGGGTAGGAGGCTACACCTTC. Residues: CASSIGGVGGYTF.

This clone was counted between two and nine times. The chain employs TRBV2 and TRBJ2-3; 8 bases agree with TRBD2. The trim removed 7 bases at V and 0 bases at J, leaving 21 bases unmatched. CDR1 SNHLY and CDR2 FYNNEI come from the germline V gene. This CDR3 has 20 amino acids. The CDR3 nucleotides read TGTGCCAGCACCTCCCCTGGAAAGGGCGGGGGGCCTACTAGCACAGATACGCAGTATTTT. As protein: CASTSPGKGGGPTSTDTQYF.

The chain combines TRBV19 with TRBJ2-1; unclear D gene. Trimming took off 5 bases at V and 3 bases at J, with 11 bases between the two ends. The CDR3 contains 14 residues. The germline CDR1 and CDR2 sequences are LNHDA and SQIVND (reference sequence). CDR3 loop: CASSRGTNYNEQFF. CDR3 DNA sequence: TGTGCCAGTAGTCGTGGAACTAACTACAATGAGCAGTTCTTC.

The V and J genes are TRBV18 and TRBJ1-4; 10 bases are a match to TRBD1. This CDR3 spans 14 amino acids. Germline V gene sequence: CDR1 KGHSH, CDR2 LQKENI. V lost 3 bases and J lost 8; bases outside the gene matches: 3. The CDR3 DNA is TGTGCCAGCTCACCGTCGGGACAGGGGGAAAAACTGTTTTTT. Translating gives CASSPSGQGEKLFF.

CDR3 DNA: TGTGCCAGCAGCTTGGCACGGGGTGAGACTAACTATGGCTACACCTTC. Translation: CASSLARGETNYGYTF. This rearrangement joins TRBV5-4 to TRBJ1-2; the D is unclear. Germline V gives CDR1 SGHNT, CDR2 YYREEE (reference sequence). Between the trimmed V and J ends, which lost 0 bases and 0 bases, there was a span of 12 bases. The CDR3 is 16 amino acids.

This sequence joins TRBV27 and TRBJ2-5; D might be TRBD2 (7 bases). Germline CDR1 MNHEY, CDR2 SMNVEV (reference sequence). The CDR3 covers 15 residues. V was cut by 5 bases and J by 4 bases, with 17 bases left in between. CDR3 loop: CASSLLWGGPETQYF. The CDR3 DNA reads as TGTGCCAGCAGTCTTTTATGGGGGGGCCCAGAGACCCAGTACTTC.

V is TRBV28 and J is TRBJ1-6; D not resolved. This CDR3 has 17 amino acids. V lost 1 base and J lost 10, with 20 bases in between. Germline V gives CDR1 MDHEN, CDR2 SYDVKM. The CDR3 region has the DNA TGTGCCAGCAGTTTATCCACGATATCCGCCCGGAGGTCACCCCTCCACTTT. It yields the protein CASSLSTISARRSPLHF.

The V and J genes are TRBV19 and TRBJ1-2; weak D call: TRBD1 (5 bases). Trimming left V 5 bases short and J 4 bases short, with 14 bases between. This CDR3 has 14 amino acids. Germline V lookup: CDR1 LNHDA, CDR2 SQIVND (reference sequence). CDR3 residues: CASSLSAGSYGYTF. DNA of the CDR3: TGTGCCAGTAGTCTCTCGGCAGGGTCCTATGGCTACACCTTC. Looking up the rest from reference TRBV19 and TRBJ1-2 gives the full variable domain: DGGITQSPKYLFRKEGQNVTLSCEQNLNHDAMYWYRQDPGQGLRLIYYSQIVNDFQKGDIAEGYSVSREKKESFPLTVTSAQKNPTAFYLCASSLSAGSYGYTFGSGTRLTVV.

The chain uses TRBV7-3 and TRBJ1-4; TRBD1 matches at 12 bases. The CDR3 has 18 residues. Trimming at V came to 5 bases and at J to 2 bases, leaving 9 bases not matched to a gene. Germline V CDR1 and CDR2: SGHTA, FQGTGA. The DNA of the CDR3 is TGTGCCAGCAGCCTACCCGGGACAGGGGGCGAGACTAATGAAAAACTGTTTTTT. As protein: CASSLPGTGGETNEKLFF.

The DNA of the CDR3 is TGCAGCGTTGAAGTCGTAGAGACCCAGTACTTC. It specifies CSVEVVETQYF. This chain uses TRBV29-1 with TRBJ2-5; D not resolved. This CDR3 region has 11 residues. Trimming removed 1 base from V and 4 bases from J, with 4 bases in between. Per the germline V gene, CDR1 is SQVTM and CDR2 is ANQGSEA.

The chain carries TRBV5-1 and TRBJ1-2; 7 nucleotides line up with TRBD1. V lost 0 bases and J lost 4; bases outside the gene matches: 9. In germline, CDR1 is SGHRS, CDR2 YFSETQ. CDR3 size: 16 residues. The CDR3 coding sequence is TGCGCCAGCAGCTTGGTCAGGGACAGCTCCTTCTATGGCTACACCTTC. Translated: CASSLVRDSSFYGYTF.

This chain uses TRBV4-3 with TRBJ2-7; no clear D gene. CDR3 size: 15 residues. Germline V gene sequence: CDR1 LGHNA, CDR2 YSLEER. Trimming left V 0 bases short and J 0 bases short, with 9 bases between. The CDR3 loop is CASSQDPGSSYEQYF. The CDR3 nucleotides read TGCGCCAGCAGCCAAGACCCGGGTAGCTCCTACGAGCAGTACTTC.

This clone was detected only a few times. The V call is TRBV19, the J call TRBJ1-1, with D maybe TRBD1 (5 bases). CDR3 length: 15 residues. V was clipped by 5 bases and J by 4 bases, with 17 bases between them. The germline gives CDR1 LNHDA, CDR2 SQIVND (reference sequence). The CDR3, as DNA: TGTGCCAGTAGTCCCGGTCCAGGGAGGGGCACTGAAGCTTTCTTT. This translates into CASSPGPGRGTEAFF.

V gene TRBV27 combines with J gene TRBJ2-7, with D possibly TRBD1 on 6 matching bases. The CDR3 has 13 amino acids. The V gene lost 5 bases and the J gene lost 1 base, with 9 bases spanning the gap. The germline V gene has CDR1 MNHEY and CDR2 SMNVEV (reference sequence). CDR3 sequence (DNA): TGTGCCAGCAGTGGTAGGGGGTCCTACGAGCAGTACTTC. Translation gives CASSGRGSYEQYF.

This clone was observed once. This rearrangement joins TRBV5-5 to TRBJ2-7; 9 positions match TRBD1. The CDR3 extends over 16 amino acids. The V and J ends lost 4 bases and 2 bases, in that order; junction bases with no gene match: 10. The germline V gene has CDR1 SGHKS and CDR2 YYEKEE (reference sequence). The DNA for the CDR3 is TGTGCCAGCAGCCCACAGGGGGCGCGTATCCCCTACGAGCAGTACTTC. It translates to CASSPQGARIPYEQYF. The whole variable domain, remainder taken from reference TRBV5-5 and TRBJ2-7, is DAGVTQSPTHLIKTRGQQVTLRCSPISGHKSVSWYQQVLGQGPQFIFQYYEKEERGRGNFPDRFSARQFPNYSSELNVNALLLGDSALYLCASSPQGARIPYEQYFGPGTRLTVT.

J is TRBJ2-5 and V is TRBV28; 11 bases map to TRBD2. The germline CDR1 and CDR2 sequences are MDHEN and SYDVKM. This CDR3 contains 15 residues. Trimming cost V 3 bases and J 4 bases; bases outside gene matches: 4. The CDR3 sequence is CASSFTSGSGETQYF. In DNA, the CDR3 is TGTGCCAGCAGTTTTACTAGCGGGAGTGGAGAGACCCAGTACTTC. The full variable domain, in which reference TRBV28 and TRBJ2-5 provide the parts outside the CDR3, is DVKVTQSSRYLVKRTGEKVFLECVQDMDHENMFWYRQDPGLGLRLIYFSYDVKMKEKGDIPEGYSVSREKKERFSLILESASTNQTSMYLCASSFTSGSGETQYFGPGTRLLVL.

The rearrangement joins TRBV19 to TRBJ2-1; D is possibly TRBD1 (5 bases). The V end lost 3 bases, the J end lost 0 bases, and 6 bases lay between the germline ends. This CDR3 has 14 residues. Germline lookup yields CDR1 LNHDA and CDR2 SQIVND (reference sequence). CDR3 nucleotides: TGTGCCAGTAGTATCAGGGTCTCCTACAATGAGCAGTTCTTC. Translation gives CASSIRVSYNEQFF. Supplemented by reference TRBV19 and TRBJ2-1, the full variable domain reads DGGITQSPKYLFRKEGQNVTLSCEQNLNHDAMYWYRQDPGQGLRLIYYSQIVNDFQKGDIAEGYSVSREKKESFPLTVTSAQKNPTAFYLCASSIRVSYNEQFFGPGTRLTVL.

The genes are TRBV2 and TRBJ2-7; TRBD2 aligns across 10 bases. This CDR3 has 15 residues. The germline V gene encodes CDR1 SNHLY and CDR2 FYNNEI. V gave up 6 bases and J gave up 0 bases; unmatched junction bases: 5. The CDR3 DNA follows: TGTGCCAGCAGCCTCGGACTAGCGGTCTCCTACGAGCAGTACTTC. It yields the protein CASSLGLAVSYEQYF.

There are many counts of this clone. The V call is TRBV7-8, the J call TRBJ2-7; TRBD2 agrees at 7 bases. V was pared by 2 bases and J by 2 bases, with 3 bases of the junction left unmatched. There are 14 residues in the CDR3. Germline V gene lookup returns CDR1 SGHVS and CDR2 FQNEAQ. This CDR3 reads CASSLLSGAYEQYF. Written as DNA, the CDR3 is TGTGCCAGCAGCTTATTAAGCGGGGCCTACGAGCAGTACTTC.

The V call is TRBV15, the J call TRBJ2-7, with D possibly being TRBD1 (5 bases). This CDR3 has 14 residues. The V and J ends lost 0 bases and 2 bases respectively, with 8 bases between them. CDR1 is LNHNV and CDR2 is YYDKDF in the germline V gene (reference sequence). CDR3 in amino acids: CATSRDMTAYEQYF. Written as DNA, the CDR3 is TGTGCCACCAGCAGAGATATGACAGCCTACGAGCAGTACTTC. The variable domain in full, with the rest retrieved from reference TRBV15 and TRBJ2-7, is DAMVIQNPRYQVTQFGKPVTLSCSQTLNHNVMYWYQQKSSQAPKLLFHYYDKDFNNEADTPDNFQSRRPNTSFCFLDIRSPGLGDTAMYLCATSRDMTAYEQYFGPGTRLTVT.

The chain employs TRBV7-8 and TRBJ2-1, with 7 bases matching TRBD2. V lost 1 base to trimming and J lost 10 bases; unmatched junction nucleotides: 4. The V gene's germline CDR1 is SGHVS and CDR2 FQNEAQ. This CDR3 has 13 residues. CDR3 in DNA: TGTGCCAGCAGCTTAGGGCGGGAGAACGAGCAGTTCTTC. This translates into CASSLGRENEQFF.

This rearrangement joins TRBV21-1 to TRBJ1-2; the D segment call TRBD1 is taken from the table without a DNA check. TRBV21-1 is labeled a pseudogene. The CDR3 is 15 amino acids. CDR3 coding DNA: TGTGCCAGCAGCTACGCGGACACTCCTAACTATGGCTACACCTTC. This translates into CASSYADTPNYGYTF.